The text below deals with one TCR beta chain. What it binds is unknown. Generated by immunoSEQ multiplex PCR, the TCRdb table keeps only in-frame clones and is missing some. The top ten hold about 4.4% of the sample, which has more than 65,000 clones, 80% seen once. The data stem from a study of early stage breast cancer tumors. Study overall: Of some 17 invasive breast tumors, twelve were hormone receptor-positive, HER2-negative.

V dropped 6 bases and J dropped 1; count of bases not matched to a gene: 10. The CDR3 is 16 amino acids. CDR1 is SGHTA and CDR2 is FQGTGA in the germline V gene. Whole-study findings and limits: Enriched TCRB sequences shared across patients were mostly commonly generated sequences. Compared with adjacent normal breast, tumors showed around 2.5-fold denser, more clonal T cells. In about 85% of the 16 patients, blood comparison separated tumor from normal breast.

The J gene is TRBJ1-1, the V gene TRBV7-3; 8 bases are shared with TRBD1. The sequencing sample was made of blood. This receptor was identified in a person in their 40s with breast cancer. Here the CDR3 reads CASSPSTGTGNTEAFF. CDR3 sequence (DNA): TGTGCCAGCAGTCCTTCCACCGGGACAGGGAACACTGAAGCTTTCTTT. Using reference TRBV7-3 and TRBJ1-1 for the parts outside the CDR3, the full variable domain is GAGVSQTPSNKVTEKGKYVELRCDPISGHTALYWYRQSLGQGPEFLIYFQGTGAADDSGLPNDRFFAVRPEGSVSTLKIQRTERGDSAVYLCASSPSTGTGNTEAFFGQGTRLTVV.